This T cell receptor (beta chain) was sequenced for a study of memory CD4+ T cells and cytomegalovirus serostatus. V lost 3 bases and J 7 bases, leaving 18 bases between the germline ends. This CDR3 has 15 amino acids. From germline, CDR1 is MDHEN and CDR2 SYDVKM. To note about this clone: As yet, its antigen is unknown.

Study-level points and caveats: CD4+ memory repertoires contained about 40% of the 164 reported CMV TCRbeta sequences.

The sort gate was single viable CD3+CD4+CD8-CD45RO+ cells for memory CD4+ T cells. Per the original data handling: Out-of-frame sequences were removed, leaving about 2.2 million distinct TCRbeta sequences. Method: immunoSEQ multiplex PCR; TCRdb's copy keeps in-frame clones and lacks some. V and J calls and clone size are given by that table; D and trimming were obtained from the DNA. This sample has 54,000 or so clones; about 81% occur once, and the top ten carry 1% to 1.2%. Sequencing was carried out using memory CD4+ T cells from blood. This sequence joins TRBV28 and TRBJ1-2; maybe TRBD1 (5 bases). The TCR was taken from an adult in good health and CMV-seronegative. CDR3 region: CASSLASTGRRGYTF. CDR3 DNA sequence: TGTGCCAGCAGTTTGGCAAGTACAGGACGGCGTGGCTACACCTTC.